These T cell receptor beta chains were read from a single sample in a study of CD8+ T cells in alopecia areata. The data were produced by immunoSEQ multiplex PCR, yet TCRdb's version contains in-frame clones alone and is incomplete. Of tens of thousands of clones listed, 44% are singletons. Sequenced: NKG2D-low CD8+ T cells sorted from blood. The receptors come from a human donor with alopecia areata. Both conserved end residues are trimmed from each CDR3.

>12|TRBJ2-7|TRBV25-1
ASGDIPGTGEQY
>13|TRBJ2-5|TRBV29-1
SVVRTSLPTETQY
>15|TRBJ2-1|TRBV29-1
SVVGRGGSLLDNEQF
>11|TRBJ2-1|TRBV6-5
ASSFGSYNEQF
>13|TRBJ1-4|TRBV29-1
SVEVTGRRNEKLF
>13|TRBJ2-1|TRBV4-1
ASSSPGQGMVEQF
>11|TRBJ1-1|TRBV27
ASSLFTGTEAF
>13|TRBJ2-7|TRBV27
ASSLSGTGTYEQY
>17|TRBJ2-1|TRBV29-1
SVEGLPPEQYHSYNEQF
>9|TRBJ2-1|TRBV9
ASSVTREQF
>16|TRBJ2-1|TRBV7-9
ASSSRGELAGVGNEQF
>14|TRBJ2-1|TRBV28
ASSDHSGTWLDEQF
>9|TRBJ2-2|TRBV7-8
ASSGSGELF
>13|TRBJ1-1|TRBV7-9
ASSLRQQGDTEAF